This T cell receptor (beta chain) was captured by sequencing in a study of blood T cell repertoires in COVID-19. Study as a whole: Sources were T cells, B-cell-depleted T cells, or PBMCs; the material itself was cDNA or gDNA.

With 5 bases removed from V and 7 bases from J, the gap between germline ends came to 14 bases. This CDR3 is built from 13 residues. Authors' methods: Amplification from reference gene primers served as the basis for estimated nucleated cell counts. Clones were sequenced by immunoSEQ multiplex PCR, and TCRdb holds only the in-frame ones, with some missing. The V and J calls and the clone size are those of that table, but D and trimming were determined from the DNA. Counted here are about 260,000 clones, 88% occurring once; the ten biggest clones make up approximately 3.8%. This clone came up a few times.

The sequence came from a man aged 60 to 75 who had recovered from COVID-19. The material sequenced was peripheral blood. The rearrangement links TRBV12-3 or TRBV12-4 to TRBJ1-2; D is uncertain. The CDR3 DNA reads as TGTGCCAGCAGTCTGGGGAGCTTAGGTGGCTACACCTTC. This translates into CASSLGSLGGYTF.